Below are 26 T cell receptor beta chains sequenced from a single sample in a study of Ad26.COV2.S vaccination and SARS-CoV-2 variants (dated by TCRdb to the early 2020s). Library creation used the immunoSEQ multiplex PCR assay. TCRdb provides this immuneACCESS table in a form limited to in-frame rearrangements. Some clones are lacking; in checked studies, under half of them reflect an unresolved V gene, and why the rest are absent is not known. Within this sample are some 640,000 clones, with around 89% of them counted one time only. The ten biggest clones cover about 1.5% of the sample. The sample's treatment or condition, from its label and the paper: roughly 20 received Ad26.COV2.S at low or high dose, single or two shots; about five received placebo; per-sample allocation not given. Repertoires of vaccine and placebo recipients were sequenced from samples collected on day 63 after the first injection.

The sequences come from peripheral blood, collected in a trial of Ad26.COV2.S vaccine versus placebo. The receptors originated from a person between 18 and 65 years old who received the Ad26.COV2.S COVID-19 vaccine or a placebo.

V usage is TRBV11-2 and J usage is TRBJ1-3, with TRBD1 as a possible D gene (6 bases). V was pared by 6 bases and J by 4 bases, with 19 bases between. The germline CDR1 and CDR2 sequences are SGHAT and FQNNGV. This CDR3 has 16 amino acids. The CDR3 DNA is TGTGCCAGCAGGGCCACACTTACAGGGCTCGGAAACACCATATATTTT. It codes for CASRATLTGLGNTIYF.

This chain's CDR3 is CASSVAGRTDTQYF. Written as DNA, the CDR3 is TGTGCCAGCAGCGTAGCGGGACGCACAGATACGCAGTATTTT. V usage is TRBV6-6 and J usage is TRBJ2-3; 8 positions agree with TRBD2. J lost 1 base, V lost 6 bases, and 3 bases had no gene match. The CDR3 totals 14 residues. Germline V CDR1 and CDR2: MNHNY, SVGAGI (reference sequence).

This chain connects TRBV4-3 to TRBJ2-6; tentatively, D is TRBD1 or TRBD2 (5 bases each). Germline CDR1 and CDR2: LGHNA and YSLEER. V gave up 6 bases and J gave up 2 bases, with 14 bases separating them. This CDR3 spans 16 amino acids. CDR3 sequence reads: CASSPLVGAGANVLTF. The DNA of the CDR3 is TGCGCCAGCAGTCCACTTGTGGGGGCTGGGGCCAACGTCCTGACTTTC.

The rearrangement uses TRBV30 and TRBJ1-5; TRBD1 aligns across 7 bases. This CDR3 contains 14 residues. V was pared by 4 bases and J by 5 bases, with 8 bases of the junction left unmatched. The germline V gene has CDR1 GTSNPN and CDR2 SVGIG (reference sequence). The CDR3 is CAWTRRGGDQPQHF. For the CDR3, the DNA is TGTGCCTGGACCCGCAGGGGGGGGGATCAGCCCCAGCATTTT.

The chain couples TRBV19 to TRBJ1-1; weak D call: TRBD1 (5 bases). The CDR3 totals 13 residues. With 7 bases removed from V and 3 bases from J, the gap between germline ends came to 12 bases. In germline, CDR1 is LNHDA, CDR2 SQIVND (reference sequence). The CDR3 region has the DNA TGTGCCAGTACCTCTGAGGGGCACACTGAAGCTTTCTTT. Encoded protein: CASTSEGHTEAFF.

J is TRBJ2-2 and V is TRBV5-6; TRBD1 might be the D (5 bases). Trimming removed 0 bases at V and 6 bases at J, with 12 bases between. Germline V gene data show CDR1 as SGHDT and CDR2 as YYEEEE. CDR3 length: 15 residues. CDR3 sequence reads: CASSLERGAAGELFF. The CDR3 bases are TGTGCCAGCAGCTTGGAAAGGGGCGCCGCCGGGGAGCTGTTTTTT.

The CDR3 bases are TGCAGCGTTGAAGGCCGAAGAGGTACAGGGTGGGATACGCAGTATTTT. This encodes CSVEGRRGTGWDTQYF. The chain combines TRBV29-1 with TRBJ2-3, with TRBD1 as a possible D gene (6 bases). Germline V lookup: CDR1 SQVTM, CDR2 ANQGSEA. V was clipped by 1 base and J by 6 bases, with 20 bases between them. The CDR3 is 16 amino acids.

The rearrangement links TRBV6-1 to TRBJ2-2; D might be TRBD2 (6 bases). Germline V gene lookup returns CDR1 MNHNS and CDR2 SASEGT. Between the trimmed V and J ends, which lost 3 bases and 6 bases, there was a span of 11 bases. The CDR3 extends over 14 amino acids. CDR3: CASSEAGRSGELFF. The CDR3 nucleotides read TGTGCCAGCAGTGAGGCAGGGAGGTCCGGGGAGCTGTTTTTT.

This rearrangement joins TRBV5-1 to TRBJ2-7; perhaps TRBD1 as D (6 bases). The CDR3 consists of 16 residues. Per germline, CDR1 SGHRS and CDR2 YFSETQ. The ends were cut back, 3 bases at V and 4 bases at J, with 20 bases in the middle. CDR3 region: CASSSRLGFGTYEQYF. The CDR3 DNA is TGCGCCAGCAGCTCCCGCCTTGGCTTTGGGACATACGAGCAGTACTTC.

The chain carries TRBV11-2 and TRBJ2-7, with TRBD2 matching 9 bases. V gave up 0 bases and J gave up 2 bases; unmatched junction bases: 8. CDR1 and CDR2 (germline): SGHAT, FQNNGV. This CDR3 spans 17 amino acids. The CDR3 protein is CASSLELLAGNPYEQYF. In DNA, the CDR3 is TGTGCCAGCAGCTTAGAGTTACTAGCGGGTAACCCCTACGAGCAGTACTTC.

The chain links TRBV6-5 to TRBJ1-6, with a tentative D call TRBD1 (5 bases). Germline assignment: CDR1 MNHEY and CDR2 SVGAGI. V was trimmed by 10 bases and J by 5 bases, leaving 18 bases between them. CDR3 size: 15 residues. CDR3 nucleotides: TGTGCCATCCGGGATCTTGGGGGGAATAATTCACCCCTCCACTTT. Translation gives CAIRDLGGNNSPLHF.

With regard to this clone: Other nucleotide sequences from this sample produce the same CDR3. The chain uses TRBV2 and TRBJ1-5, with a possible D match to TRBD1 (5 bases). There are 14 residues in the CDR3. Germline CDR1 and CDR2: SNHLY and FYNNEI. V was trimmed by 7 bases and J by 2 bases, leaving 12 bases between them. The CDR3 DNA reads as TGTGCCAGCAAAGGAGGGGTCGGCAATCAGCCCCAGCATTTT. As protein: CASKGGVGNQPQHF.

V usage is TRBV18 and J usage is TRBJ2-7; D might be TRBD2 (5 bases). There are 14 residues in the CDR3. The germline V and J ends were trimmed by 2 bases and 5 bases, with 13 bases remaining between them. Germline V lookup: CDR1 KGHSH, CDR2 LQKENI. The CDR3: CASSPDRGNHEQYF. CDR3 nucleotides: TGTGCCAGCTCACCAGACCGGGGTAACCACGAGCAGTACTTC.

The chain recombines TRBV5-6 with TRBJ1-2; 7 bases line up with TRBD1. The germline V gene encodes CDR1 SGHDT and CDR2 YYEEEE. J gave up 3 bases and V 3 bases, and 2 bases lay outside the gene matches. This CDR3 contains 13 residues. CDR3 sequence: CASSWGQHYGYTF. CDR3 coding DNA: TGTGCCAGCAGCTGGGGACAGCACTATGGCTACACCTTC. The whole variable domain, filled in from reference TRBV5-6 and TRBJ1-2, reads DAGVTQSPTHLIKTRGQQVTLRCSPKSGHDTVSWYQQALGQGPQFIFQYYEEEERQRGNFPDRFSGHQFPNYSSELNVNALLLGDSALYLCASSWGQHYGYTFGSGTRLTVV.

CDR3 region: CASSREGQPQHF. CDR3 DNA sequence: TGTGCCAGCAGCAGGGAGGGTCAGCCCCAGCATTTT. The chain carries TRBV27 and TRBJ1-5, with D possibly matching TRBD1 (5 bases). V was pared by 6 bases and J by 6 bases, with 9 bases between. From germline, CDR1 is MNHEY and CDR2 SMNVEV (reference sequence). There are 12 residues in the CDR3.

The chain couples TRBV7-9 to TRBJ2-7, with D uncertain. The CDR3 length is 13 residues. Germline assignment: CDR1 SEHNR and CDR2 FQNEAQ (reference sequence). V lost 4 bases, J lost 1 base, and 8 bases lay in between. The CDR3 nucleotides read TGTGCCAGCAGCTCCTCGACTTCCTACGAGCAGTACTTC. It encodes CASSSSTSYEQYF.

The rearrangement uses TRBV5-6 and TRBJ2-7, with D maybe TRBD1 (5 bases). Trimming shortened V by 0 bases and J by 2 bases, and 12 bases separated the two germline ends. The germline V gene encodes CDR1 SGHDT and CDR2 YYEEEE. CDR3 size: 15 residues. CDR3 DNA: TGTGCCAGCAGCTTGGAACCAGGGATTACCTACGAGCAGTACTTC. It translates to CASSLEPGITYEQYF.

Notes on this clone: Other DNA sequences of this sample code for an identical CDR3. This chain uses TRBV18 with TRBJ1-2; D remains ambiguous. Germline assignment: CDR1 KGHSH and CDR2 LQKENI. V lost 3 bases to trimming and J lost 0 bases, with 5 bases between them. This CDR3 has 13 residues. For the CDR3, the DNA is TGTGCCAGCTCACCTGGGGCTAACTATGGCTACACCTTC. Translation: CASSPGANYGYTF. Drawing the rest from reference TRBV18 and TRBJ1-2, the complete variable domain is NAGVMQNPRHLVRRRGQEARLRCSPMKGHSHVYWYRQLPEEGLKFMVYLQKENIIDESGMPKERFSAEFPKEGPSILRIQQVVRGDSAAYFCASSPGANYGYTFGSGTRLTVV.

This clone was seen more than once but under ten times. J is TRBJ2-7 and V is TRBV5-4; 11 positions agree with TRBD2. The V gene end was trimmed by 5 bases and the J gene end by 0 bases; junction bases not matched to a gene: 4. The CDR3 contains 15 residues. Looked up from germline, CDR1 is SGHNT and CDR2 is YYREEE (reference sequence). Here the CDR3 reads CASSRTSGFSYEQYF. Written as DNA, the CDR3 is TGTGCCAGCAGTCGGACTAGCGGGTTCTCCTACGAGCAGTACTTC.

This sequence joins TRBV21-1 and TRBJ2-6; the table's D call TRBD1 went unverified against the DNA. TRBV21-1 has pseudogene status. The CDR3 consists of 19 residues. This chain's CDR3 is CASSKVGARGFSGANVLTF. For the CDR3, the DNA is TGTGCCAGCAGCAAAGTAGGTGCCAGGGGGTTCTCTGGGGCCAACGTCCTGACTTTC.

This chain connects TRBV3-1 (or the pseudogene TRBV3-2) to TRBJ2-2; D perhaps matches TRBD2 (6 bases). This CDR3 region has 17 residues. Germline V gives CDR1 LGHDT, CDR2 YNNKEL (reference sequence). The germline V and J ends were trimmed by 2 bases and 1 base, with 14 bases remaining between them. This chain's CDR3 is CASSQRGGFKNTGELFF. The CDR3 DNA reads TGTGCCAGCAGCCAAAGGGGAGGCTTCAAGAACACCGGGGAGCTGTTTTTT.

The V and J genes are TRBV5-8 and TRBJ2-2, with D perhaps matching TRBD2 (5 bases). Looked up from germline, CDR1 is SGHTS and CDR2 is YDEGEE. With 2 bases removed from V and 0 bases from J, the gap between germline ends came to 8 bases. The CDR3 is 15 residues long. The CDR3 DNA reads TGTGCCAGCAGCTTAGCGGTGTCGAACACCGGGGAGCTGTTTTTT. Protein product: CASSLAVSNTGELFF.

V gene TRBV6-5 combines with J gene TRBJ2-5; D may be TRBD1 (7 bases). Trimming left V 8 bases short and J 5 bases short, with 15 bases between. The length of the CDR3 is 13 residues. Germline-derived CDR1 and CDR2 are MNHEY and SVGAGI. This CDR3 reads CASWRGQSETQYF. In DNA, the CDR3 is TGTGCCAGCTGGAGGGGACAGAGCGAGACCCAGTACTTC.

The J gene is TRBJ2-7, the V gene TRBV5-6; D is ambiguous. The CDR3 consists of 13 residues. Germline V gene sequence: CDR1 SGHDT, CDR2 YYEEEE. Trimming left V 2 bases short and J 0 bases short, with 6 bases between. The DNA for the CDR3 is TGTGCCAGCAGCTTTATGATCTCCTACGAGCAGTACTTC. The encoded protein is CASSFMISYEQYF. Filled out from reference TRBV5-6 and TRBJ2-7, the complete variable domain reads DAGVTQSPTHLIKTRGQQVTLRCSPKSGHDTVSWYQQALGQGPQFIFQYYEEEERQRGNFPDRFSGHQFPNYSSELNVNALLLGDSALYLCASSFMISYEQYFGPGTRLTVT.

The CDR3 sequence: CASSFDRDTIYF. In DNA form, the CDR3 reads TGTGCCAGCAGCTTTGACAGAGACACCATATATTTT. The chain couples TRBV7-9 to TRBJ1-3; D possibly corresponds to TRBD1 (5 bases). CDR1 and CDR2 from the germline V gene are SEHNR and FQNEAQ (reference sequence). CDR3 length equals 12 residues. V lost 3 bases, J lost 8 bases, and 8 bases lay in between. Together with reference TRBV7-9 and TRBJ1-3, the CDR3 gives the full variable domain: DTGVSQNPRHKITKRGQNVTFRCDPISEHNRLYWYRQTLGQGPEFLTYFQNEAQLEKSRLLSDRFSAERPKGSFSTLEIQRTEQGDSAMYLCASSFDRDTIYFGEGSWLTVV.

The V and J genes are TRBV10-1 and TRBJ2-4; D might be TRBD1 (5 bases). The V and J ends lost 1 base and 7 bases respectively, with 8 bases between them. Germline V gene sequence: CDR1 WNHNN, CDR2 SYGVQD (reference sequence). The CDR3 runs to 13 residues. The CDR3 protein is CASSEFPGNIQYF. The CDR3 nucleotides read TGCGCCAGCAGTGAGTTCCCAGGGAACATTCAGTACTTC.